This TCR beta chain was identified in a study of blood T cell repertoires in COVID-19. The table lists this clone with a few counts. The germline gives CDR1 SGHNT, CDR2 YYREEE (reference sequence). The CDR3 totals 14 residues. The V end lost 5 bases, the J end lost 1 base, and 13 bases lay between the germline ends. Original handling: Amplification of reference gene primers was used by the study to estimate nucleated cell counts. Libraries were prepared by immunoSEQ multiplex PCR; TCRdb keeps only in-frame clonotypes and omits some of them. The DNA was the basis for D and trimming; V, J and clone size are from that table. The table includes 130,000 to 150,000 clones, 70% to 90% detected once.

This TCR was sampled from a woman between 25 and 40 years old with acute COVID-19. Sequences were obtained from PBMCs or T cells enriched from blood (not recorded which). The chain couples TRBV5-4 to TRBJ2-7, with D possibly TRBD1 on 5 matching bases. CDR3 region: CASRDTGQSYEQYF. The CDR3 DNA reads TGTGCCAGCAGGGACACCGGGCAATCCTACGAGCAGTACTTC.